The present T cell receptor (beta chain) was sequenced within a study of prognosis after radiotherapy for stage I lung cancer. Whole-study context: Patients (more than twelve men, a handful of women) were aged about 50 to 95, median about 74 years. Study-level results: Unique TCR clone counts fell after stereotactic body radiation therapy, median approximately 9,100 versus 7,200.

The blood draw at each of two time points yielded six milliliters of peripheral blood. Notes on this clonotype: Its specificity is unknown. A read error likely explains this, since a far larger clone differs by one base.

This CDR3 contains 14 residues. Looked up from germline, CDR1 is MNHEY and CDR2 is SVGAGI. Trimming took 4 bases from V and 3 from J, leaving 10 bases between them. Amplification of TCR beta CDR3 from genomic DNA used two-round multiplex PCR. TRBV and TRBJ genes each had their own specific primers in first-round PCR. MiXCR, run by TCRdb on the multiplex PCR reads, gives a single entry per CDR3 protein. The table has more than 15,000 distinct CDR3 sequences, approximately 17% seen once. The TCR originated in a donor older than 45 with non-small cell lung cancer. The specimen comprised PBMCs, sampled before or after stereotactic body radiation therapy (not recorded which). The V gene is TRBV6-5, the J gene TRBJ2-1; perhaps TRBD1 as D (5 bases). The CDR3 DNA sequence: TGTGCCAGCAGTTTAGGGGTTTTCTACAATGAGCAGTTCTTC. This encodes CASSLGVFYNEQFF.